This T cell receptor (beta chain) was recovered during a study of blood T cell repertoires in COVID-19. Study background: There were acute and convalescent COVID-19 samples, and they came from the United States, Italy and Spain. In each case, the material was cDNA or gDNA derived from T cells, B-cell-depleted T cells, or PBMCs.

Patients in Seattle were enrolled during active infection, then followed longitudinally. The V and J ends lost 5 bases and 0 bases respectively, with 20 bases between them. The germline gives CDR1 SEHNR, CDR2 FQNEAQ (reference sequence). The length of the CDR3 is 18 residues. In the authors' methods: Scientists estimated how many nucleated cells there were by amplifying reference gene primers. Clones were read by immunoSEQ multiplex PCR, and TCRdb kept only the in-frame ones, dropping some. That table is the source of V, J and clone size, and D and trimming were worked out from the DNA. In the table there are approximately 300,000 clones, 85% to 90% of which are singletons.

J is TRBJ2-1 and V is TRBV7-9; TRBD1 might be the D (6 bases). The sample taken for sequencing was peripheral blood. The sequence derives from a woman under 40 with COVID-19, enrolled during active disease. CDR3 amino acids: CASSPPFRQASSYNEQFF. In DNA, the CDR3 is TGTGCCAGCAGCCCACCCTTTCGACAGGCCAGCTCCTACAATGAGCAGTTCTTC.